This T cell receptor (beta chain) came from a study of identical twins. MiXCR was run by TCRdb on the 5' RACE reads, yielding one entry per CDR3 protein. Counted here are roughly 1,500,000 distinct CDR3 sequences, more than 30% occurring once; the ten biggest clones make up less than 0.35%. Notes on this clonotype: The antigen is unknown.

Every donor was a healthy Caucasian. Study outcomes and limitations: Compared with models, monozygotic twins showed more out-of-frame TCR alpha sharing. Zero-insertion analyses were open to partial confounding by invariant MAIT and iNKT cells. The abundant beta clonotypes from cord blood had fewer insertions, and memory repertoires had none of this.

This sequence was found in a newborn girl in good health. Input material: cord blood.

CDR3 in DNA: TGCGCCAGCAGCCAACCTCAACCGAGACTAGCGGGAGAAATGAGCTACGAGCAGTACTTC. Translating it yields CASSQPQPRLAGEMSYEQYF. The chain employs TRBV4-1 and TRBJ2-7; 12 bases map to TRBD2. The CDR3 consists of 20 residues. Germline-derived CDR1 and CDR2 are MGHRA and YSYEKL. Unmatched junction bases numbered 17, after V lost 2 bases and J lost 3 bases.